The 6 T cell receptor beta chains below were found in one sample sequenced in a study of T-cell memory formation after mild COVID-19. TCRdb called the 5' RACE reads again in MiXCR, with one record for every CDR3 protein. The table has about 340,000 distinct CDR3 sequences, approximately 15% seen once; the top ten hold about 22%. Sequencing input: PBMCs or a T cell subset sorted from them (not recorded which). These receptor sequences come from a man aged 18 to 30 who had mild COVID-19 (a few samples of this study predate the infection). Cell type and time point are not known.

This clonotype occurred a few times. This sequence joins TRBV5-4 and TRBJ1-2; 8 bases fit TRBD1. The CDR3 totals 15 residues. V trimming: 0 bases; J trimming: 9 bases; junction bases outside the gene matches: 10. CDR1 is SGHNT and CDR2 is YYREEE in the germline V gene (reference sequence). The CDR3 DNA reads TGTGCCAGCAGCTTGGCTTGGACAGGGTATTTGAGCTACACCTTC. Its translation: CASSLAWTGYLSYTF.

This clonotype was counted between two and nine times. This chain joins TRBV7-3 and TRBJ2-1; a weak D match, TRBD2 (7 bases). Germline V gene sequence: CDR1 SGHTA, CDR2 FQGTGA. There are 17 residues in the CDR3. Trimming pared 1 base from V and 7 bases from J, leaving 20 bases between. CDR3 nucleotide sequence: TGTGCCAGCAGCTTAAACCCTGCGGGGGCGACGGGGAATGAGCAGTTCTTC. Its translation: CASSLNPAGATGNEQFF.

The sample holds many counts of this clonotype. The chain has TRBV5-1 and TRBJ2-1; D is perhaps TRBD2 (6 bases). The V gene's germline CDR1 is SGHRS and CDR2 YFSETQ. V dropped 4 bases and J dropped 6 bases, with 11 bases sitting between them. This CDR3 region has 13 residues. The DNA for the CDR3 is TGCGCCAGCAGCCTGGGAGGTTTCAATGAGCAGTTCTTC. Its translation: CASSLGGFNEQFF.

This clonotype was observed a few times. The rearrangement joins TRBV24-1 to TRBJ1-2; 10 nucleotides agree with TRBD1. The ends lost 3 bases at V and 5 bases at J; junction bases unmatched: 5. Germline assignment: CDR1 KGHDR and CDR2 SFDVKD. This CDR3 is built from 15 residues. The CDR3 loop is CATSDPGTGEYGYTF. CDR3 bases: TGTGCCACCAGTGATCCCGGGACAGGGGAGTATGGCTACACCTTC.

The chain uses TRBV7-3 and TRBJ2-2, with 9 bases lining up with TRBD2. CDR1 and CDR2 (germline): SGHTA, FQGTGA. After removal of 5 bases from V and 3 bases from J, the junction contained 7 bases not matched to a gene. This CDR3 is built from 16 residues. The CDR3 DNA is TGTGCCAGCAGCCCCCTAGCGGGGCGGGACACCGGGGAGCTGTTTTTT. Its protein product is CASSPLAGRDTGELFF.

The chain is built from TRBV20-1 and TRBJ2-5; 8 bases match TRBD1. Germline CDR1 reads DFQATT; CDR2 reads SNEGSKA (reference sequence). The CDR3 runs 12 residues. J gave up 4 bases and V 5 bases, and 3 bases lay outside the gene matches. CDR3 in amino acids: CSAPGQGETQYF. CDR3 nucleotide sequence: TGCAGTGCTCCCGGACAGGGAGAGACCCAGTACTTC.